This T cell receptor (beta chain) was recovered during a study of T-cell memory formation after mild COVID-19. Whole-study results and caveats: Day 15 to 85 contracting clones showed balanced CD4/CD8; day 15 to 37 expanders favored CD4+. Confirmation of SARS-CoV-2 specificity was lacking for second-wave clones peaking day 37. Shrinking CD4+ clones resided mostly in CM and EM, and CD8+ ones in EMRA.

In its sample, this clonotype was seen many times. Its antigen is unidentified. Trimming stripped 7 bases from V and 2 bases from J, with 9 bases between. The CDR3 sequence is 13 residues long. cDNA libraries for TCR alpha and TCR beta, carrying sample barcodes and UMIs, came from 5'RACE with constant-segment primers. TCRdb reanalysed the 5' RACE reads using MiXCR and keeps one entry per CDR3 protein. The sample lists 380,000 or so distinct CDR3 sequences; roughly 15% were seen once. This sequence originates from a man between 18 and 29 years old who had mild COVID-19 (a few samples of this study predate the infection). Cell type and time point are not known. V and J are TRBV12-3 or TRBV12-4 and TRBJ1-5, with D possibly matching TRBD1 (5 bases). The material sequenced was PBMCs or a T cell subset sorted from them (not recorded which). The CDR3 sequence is CASNTRGNQPQHF. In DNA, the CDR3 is TGTGCCAGCAATACCAGGGGCAATCAGCCCCAGCATTTT.